These T cell receptor beta chains were read from a single sample in a study of Graves' ophthalmopathy and Graves' hyperthyroidism. MiXCR, applied by TCRdb to the multiplex PCR reads, yields one record per CDR3 protein. The sample includes approximately 700,000 distinct CDR3 sequences, roughly 41% of them seen just once. Source material: peripheral blood. These receptors all stem from an adult man with Graves' ophthalmopathy. Both conserved end residues are part of each CDR3. D genes are given only for firm matches. The size of a clone is reported for some rows only, either as once, few or many, or as a class for expanded clones.

>TRBD1|few|TRBV9|TRBJ2-2
CASSVTGSSAGELFF
TGTGCCAGCAGCGTGACAGGGAGTAGTGCCGGGGAGCTGTTTTTT
>-|many|TRBV6-5|TRBJ2-7
CASSTQGSYEQYF
TGTGCCAGCAGCACCCAGGGCTCCTACGAGCAGTACTTC
>-|-|TRBV14|TRBJ2-5
CASSHWGETQYF
TGTGCCAGCAGCCATTGGGGGGAGACCCAGTACTTC
>TRBD1|-|TRBV9|TRBJ2-7
CASSLNPGQGNYEQYF
TGTGCCAGCAGCCTTAACCCGGGACAGGGAAACTACGAGCAGTACTTC
>-|-|TRBV7-3|TRBJ2-2
CASSPGTFANTGELFF
TGTGCCAGCAGCCCGGGGACTTTCGCGAACACCGGGGAGCTGTTTTTT
>-|many|TRBV7-9|TRBJ1-6
CASSYGAGQPSPLHF
TGTGCCAGCAGCTATGGAGCGGGGCAGCCATCACCCCTCCACTTT
>-|many|TRBV20-1|TRBJ1-1
CSARDLRDTEAFF
TGCAGTGCTAGAGATCTTCGGGACACTGAAGCTTTCTTT
>TRBD1|-|TRBV9|TRBJ1-2
CASSVPQGAEGYTF
TGTGCCAGCAGCGTCCCACAGGGGGCTGAAGGCTACACCTTC
>TRBD2|few|TRBV5-1|TRBJ2-2
CASSFELAGAGELFF
TGCGCCAGCAGCTTTGAACTAGCGGGTGCCGGGGAGCTGTTTTTT
>TRBD2|few|TRBV6-4|TRBJ2-2
CASSENSGTNTGELFF
TGTGCCAGCAGTGAGAATAGCGGGACGAACACCGGGGAGCTGTTTTTT
>-|many|TRBV7-3|TRBJ1-2
CASSLSGGHNYGYTF
TGTGCCAGCAGCTTAAGCGGGGGACATAACTATGGCTACACCTTC
>-|-|TRBV10-3|TRBJ1-6
CASQTQFGNSPLHF
TGTGCCAGTCAAACACAGTTTGGGAATTCACCCCTCCACTTT
>-|-|TRBV25-1|TRBJ2-7
CASSLTSGQGRGYEQYF
TGTGCCAGCAGTCTAACCTCGGGGCAGGGAAGGGGCTACGAGCAGTACTTC
>TRBD1|-|TRBV14|TRBJ1-5
CASRLRDRGRWSNQPQHF
TGTGCCAGCAGACTCCGGGACAGGGGTAGGTGGAGCAATCAGCCCCAGCATTTT
>-|many|TRBV29-1|TRBJ1-1
CSGGGALNTEAFF
TGCAGCGGAGGGGGGGCCCTGAACACTGAAGCTTTCTTT
>TRBD1|few|TRBV5-1|TRBJ1-1
CASSLVGTGETEAFF
TGCGCCAGCAGTCTTGTCGGGACAGGGGAGACTGAAGCTTTCTTT
>-|-|TRBV2|TRBJ1-5
CASSGGGDTGQPQHF
TGTGCCAGCAGCGGGGGAGGGGACACCGGTCAGCCCCAGCATTTT
>TRBD1|many|TRBV4-2|TRBJ1-4
CASSQGRDRRGYEKLFF
TGTGCCAGCAGCCAAGGCCGGGACAGGAGAGGATATGAAAAACTGTTTTTT
>-|-|TRBV29-1|TRBJ1-2
CSAQGVNYGYTF
TGCAGCGCACAGGGCGTCAACTATGGCTACACCTTC
>-|many|TRBV10-2|TRBJ1-2
CASRGTVSRGYTF
TGCGCCAGCAGGGGGACGGTCTCGAGGGGCTACACCTTC
>TRBD2|-|TRBV20-1|TRBJ2-7
CSATGTSGSDSYEQYF
TGCAGTGCAACCGGGACTAGCGGGAGTGACTCCTACGAGCAGTACTTC
>TRBD1|-|TRBV7-8|TRBJ2-7
CAWRPGQGEQYF
TGTGCCTGGAGACCGGGACAGGGCGAGCAGTACTTC
>-|-|TRBV12-3/TRBV12-4|TRBJ2-2
CASSFRGTNTEELFF
TGTGCCAGCAGTTTCAGGGGAACGAACACCGAGGAGCTGTTTTTT
>-|many|TRBV7-2|TRBJ1-1
CASSFSSDTEAFF
TGTGCCAGCAGCTTTAGTTCGGACACTGAAGCTTTCTTT
>-|many|TRBV7-8|TRBJ1-3
CASSLNSPDGSSGNTIYF
TGTGCCAGCAGCTTAAACTCCCCGGACGGGAGCTCTGGAAACACCATATATTTT
>-|many|TRBV10-3|TRBJ1-1
CAISESEGRGLNTEAFF
TGTGCCATCAGTGAGTCGGAGGGGCGAGGACTGAACACTGAAGCTTTCTTT
>TRBD1|many|TRBV7-3|TRBJ2-7
CASSLGDRGEQYF
TGTGCCAGCAGCCTAGGGGACAGGGGCGAGCAGTACTTC
>-|once|TRBV10-3|TRBJ1-6
CAISAGSYNSPLHF
TGTGCCATCAGCGCTGGGAGCTATAATTCACCCCTCCACTTT
>-|many|TRBV9|TRBJ2-5
CASTTTEATQETQYF
TGTGCCAGCACCACGACAGAGGCGACACAAGAGACCCAGTACTTC
>-|-|TRBV25-1|TRBJ2-5
CALGTGGSETQYF
TGTGCCCTAGGTACGGGGGGCTCAGAGACCCAGTACTTC
>-|-|TRBV19|TRBJ1-4
CASSSRPNEKLFF
TGTGCCAGTAGTAGTCGCCCCAATGAAAAACTGTTTTTT
>-|-|TRBV19|TRBJ1-5
CASKQGRNSNQPQHF
TGTGCCAGCAAACAGGGACGAAATAGCAATCAGCCCCAGCATTTT
>TRBD1|many|TRBV19|TRBJ2-7
CASSIGTAYEQYF
TGTGCCAGTAGTATCGGGACAGCCTACGAGCAGTACTTC
>TRBD1|once|TRBV19|TRBJ2-5
CASNPGQDPTQYF
TGTGCCAGTAACCCGGGACAGGATCCGACCCAGTACTTC
>-|-|TRBV29-1|TRBJ1-2
CSVEMGAQYGYTF
TGCAGCGTTGAAATGGGAGCCCAATATGGCTACACCTTC
>-|-|TRBV10-3|TRBJ2-6
CAISEWADVLTF
TGTGCCATCAGTGAGTGGGCAGACGTCCTGACTTTC
>-|many|TRBV2|TRBJ1-5
CASSMLGSSQPQHF
TGTGCCAGCAGTATGCTGGGTTCTAGTCAGCCCCAGCATTTT
>-|-|TRBV16|TRBJ1-1
CASNPRPEAFF
TGTGCCAGCAACCCCCGTCCTGAAGCTTTCTTT
>TRBD2|-|TRBV9|TRBJ2-2
CASSAGPGGRGELFF
TGTGCCAGCAGCGCAGGTCCGGGGGGGCGCGGGGAGCTGTTTTTT
>-|many|TRBV11-2|TRBJ2-7
CASSLHPRTYEQYF
TGTGCCAGCAGCTTACACCCCAGAACCTACGAGCAGTACTTC
>-|many|TRBV2|TRBJ1-3
CASRVLGGTGNTIYF
TGTGCCAGCAGGGTACTCGGAGGCACTGGAAACACCATATATTTT
>-|-|TRBV2|TRBJ2-5
CASSEERFQETQYF
TGTGCCAGCAGTGAAGAAAGATTCCAAGAGACCCAGTACTTC
>-|-|TRBV20-1|TRBJ1-5
CSAATSGGGGAQHF
TGCAGTGCGGCGACTAGCGGGGGGGGTGGGGCCCAGCATTTT
>-|many|TRBV9|TRBJ2-7
CASSVGVSRTYEQYF
TGTGCCAGCAGCGTGGGTGTCAGTAGAACCTACGAGCAGTACTTC
>TRBD2|-|TRBV4-3|TRBJ2-3
CASSPGADGGELTDTQYF
TGCGCCAGCAGCCCTGGTGCGGACGGGGGGGAACTCACAGATACGCAGTATTTT
>-|-|TRBV29-1|TRBJ1-2
CSTDTYGYTF
TGCAGCACCGACACGTATGGCTACACCTTC
>-|-|TRBV19|TRBJ1-1
CASRSIRNTEAFF
TGTGCCAGTAGAAGCATCAGAAACACTGAAGCTTTCTTT
>-|-|TRBV27|TRBJ1-5
CASSFGPGSNQPQHF
TGTGCCAGCAGTTTTGGGCCAGGGTCCAATCAGCCCCAGCATTTT
>-|-|TRBV20-1|TRBJ2-7
CSARGLGVPRGQYF
TGCAGTGCTAGGGGCCTAGGGGTGCCCCGAGGGCAGTACTTC
>-|many|TRBV2|TRBJ1-5
CASDKNTGHQPQHF
TGTGCCAGTGATAAAAATACAGGGCATCAGCCCCAGCATTTT
>-|-|TRBV29-1|TRBJ1-2
CSVARDRGNYGCTF
-